The T cell receptor beta chain under discussion was sequenced for a study of shared clonotypes between healthy human individuals. Whole-study findings and limits: Owing to a small donor count, the genetic and exposure-history diversity represented was limited. Across subsets, estimated richness was generally greater for naive than for memory populations.

Remarks on this clone: Its specificity is not known.

Unmatched junction bases numbered 11, after V lost 6 bases and J lost 6 bases. This CDR3 contains 16 residues. In germline, CDR1 is MDHEN, CDR2 SYDVKM. The assay used deep level. Authors' methods: Junction-only immunoSEQ data arrived without quality scores, meaning filtering differed. The repertoire was sequenced with immunoSEQ multiplex PCR; TCRdb's copy has only in-frame clones and lacks some. V and J calls and clone size are given by that table; D and trimming were obtained from the DNA. Counted here are 1.6 million or so clones, over 95% occurring once; the ten biggest clones make up 0.95% to 1.5%.

This clonotype was obtained from a man aged 25 to 45 in good health. This chain links TRBV28 with TRBJ1-4, with TRBD1 matching 9 bases. The sample consisted of naive CD4+ T cells sorted from blood. Subset reported: CD45RA+ positively selected. CDR3 residues: CASSSPGTGLDEKLFF. The CDR3 DNA reads TGTGCCAGCAGCAGTCCCGGGACAGGGTTGGATGAAAAACTGTTTTTT. Full variable domain (remainder filled in from reference TRBV28 and TRBJ1-4): DVKVTQSSRYLVKRTGEKVFLECVQDMDHENMFWYRQDPGLGLRLIYFSYDVKMKEKGDIPEGYSVSREKKERFSLILESASTNQTSMYLCASSSPGTGLDEKLFFGSGTQLSVL.